Listed here is a single T cell receptor beta chain. The assay was immunoSEQ multiplex PCR, and TCRdb's table has in-frame clones only and misses some. The data contain 80,000 to 95,000 clones, nearly 95% of them singletons. This record comes from a study of T cell changes during pregnancy in multiple sclerosis. CDR3 length: 16 residues. Per germline, CDR1 MNHNY and CDR2 SVGAGI (reference sequence). The V segment lost 0 bases and the J segment 5 bases; nucleotides outside the gene matches: 9. The TCR comes from a female donor with multiple sclerosis, enrolled in a pregnancy study. The rearrangement links TRBV6-6 to TRBJ2-7; 8 bases are shared with TRBD1. This specimen was peripheral blood, taken in the second trimester of pregnancy. The CDR3 nucleotides are TGTGCCAGCAGTTACTCGATTAGTTCAGGGGGCAACGAGCAGTACTTC. This encodes CASSYSISSGGNEQYF.